A single sample gave rise to the 30 T cell receptor beta chains below, sequenced in a study of blood T cell repertoires in COVID-19. Sequencing used immunoSEQ multiplex PCR; TCRdb keeps in-frame clones, though not all of them. The sample lists 130,000 or so clones, roughly 91% seen once, with roughly 18% in the top ten. The sample taken for sequencing was peripheral blood. These receptors came from a man in his fifties with active or convalescent COVID-19.

CDR3 in DNA: TGTGCCAGCAGCTTGGGACAGATTAACACTGAAGCTTTCTTT. Translation: CASSLGQINTEAFF. J is TRBJ1-1 and V is TRBV5-8; D is possibly TRBD1 (5 bases). V was clipped by 0 bases and J by 2 bases, with 8 bases between them. The CDR3 is made up of 14 amino acids. CDR1 is SGHTS, CDR2 YDEGEE, per germline.

The chain carries TRBV27 and TRBJ2-3; 10 positions agree with TRBD2. The CDR3 contains 17 residues. Germline values: CDR1 MNHEY, CDR2 SMNVEV (reference sequence). After removal of 5 bases from V and 2 bases from J, the junction contained 10 bases not matched to a gene. The CDR3 bases are TGTGCCAGCAGTGAATCGCCCGGGACTAGCGACACAGATACGCAGTATTTT. It specifies CASSESPGTSDTDTQYF.

This clone came up a few times. The rearrangement links TRBV6-2 or TRBV6-3 to TRBJ1-2, with 10 bases aligning to TRBD1. CDR1 MNHEY and CDR2 SVGEGT come from the germline V gene. V trimming: 8 bases; J trimming: 3 bases; junction bases outside the gene matches: 12. The CDR3 runs 16 residues. The DNA of the CDR3 is TGTGCCAGCCGTTCCGGGACAGGGGAGGCCTACTATGGCTACACCTTC. As protein: CASRSGTGEAYYGYTF.

This chain uses TRBV28 with TRBJ1-6, with D uncertain. CDR1 is MDHEN, CDR2 SYDVKM, per germline. The CDR3 has 11 residues. V was clipped by 5 bases and J by 7 bases, with 3 bases between them. CDR3 coding DNA: TGTGCCAGCAGTCAAAATTCACCCCTCCACTTT. The encoded protein is CASSQNSPLHF.

The V call is TRBV20-1, the J call TRBJ1-5; the D gene is possibly TRBD1 (6 bases). The CDR3 has 14 residues. Germline lookup yields CDR1 DFQATT and CDR2 SNEGSKA (reference sequence). V was shortened by 3 bases and J by 2 bases, with 11 bases between the two germline ends. The CDR3 DNA is TGCAGTGCTAGTAGGGCAGGGGGCAATCAGCCCCAGCATTTT. Residues: CSASRAGGNQPQHF.

The chain combines TRBV28 with TRBJ1-5, with 7 bases identical to TRBD1. CDR1 is MDHEN and CDR2 is SYDVKM in the germline V gene. The CDR3 sequence is 14 residues long. The ends lost 6 bases at V and 5 bases at J; junction bases unmatched: 7. The CDR3 nucleotides read TGTGCCAGCAGGAATACAGGGGACTATCAGCCCCAGCATTTT. This translates into CASRNTGDYQPQHF.

This sequence joins TRBV30 and TRBJ1-5, with a weak D call TRBD1 (5 bases). CDR3 length equals 13 residues. Germline V CDR1 and CDR2: GTSNPN, SVGIG (reference sequence). V shed 1 base and J shed 6 bases, with 10 bases lying between them. The CDR3 DNA reads TGTGCCTGGAGTGAGGGGTTGTCTCAGCCCCAGCATTTT. Amino acids: CAWSEGLSQPQHF.

This chain uses TRBV30 with TRBJ1-1; 10 bases align to TRBD1. Germline V lookup: CDR1 GTSNPN, CDR2 SVGIG (reference sequence). V dropped 2 bases and J dropped 6; count of bases not matched to a gene: 9. This CDR3 has 15 amino acids. Here the CDR3 reads CAWSRDRGLLAEAFF. The CDR3 coding sequence is TGTGCCTGGAGTAGGGACAGGGGATTACTGGCTGAAGCTTTCTTT.

The rearrangement joins TRBV5-8 to TRBJ1-1; unclear D gene. Germline loops: CDR1 SGHTS, CDR2 YDEGEE. The V end lost 7 bases, the J end lost 0 bases, and 10 bases lay between the germline ends. The CDR3 length is 13 residues. In nucleotides, the CDR3 is TGTGCCAGCTTGAGGGTGGTGAACACTGAAGCTTTCTTT. Translating it yields CASLRVVNTEAFF.

In its sample, this clone was seen a few times. The J gene is TRBJ2-1, the V gene TRBV7-2, with TRBD1 matching over 7 bases. Germline V gives CDR1 SGHTA, CDR2 FQGNSA. J was trimmed by 6 bases and V by 6 bases; bases with no gene match: 8. This CDR3 contains 14 residues. CDR3: CASRGQSLSNEQFF. CDR3 DNA sequence: TGTGCCAGCAGGGGACAGTCTCTGTCCAATGAGCAGTTCTTC.

V usage is TRBV7-8 and J usage is TRBJ1-1; D gene ambiguous. The V end was cut by 2 bases, the J end by 1 base, with 5 bases between. Germline-derived CDR1 and CDR2 are SGHVS and FQNEAQ. The CDR3 has 13 residues. This CDR3 reads CASSLSENTEAFF. CDR3 coding DNA: TGTGCCAGCAGCTTATCAGAGAACACTGAAGCTTTCTTT. The full variable domain, its missing parts supplied by reference TRBV7-8 and TRBJ1-1, is GAGVSQSPRYKVAKRGQDVALRCDPISGHVSLFWYQQALGQGPEFLTYFQNEAQLDKSGLPSDRFFAERPEGSVSTLKIQRTQQEDSAVYLCASSLSENTEAFFGQGTRLTVV.

This clone was recorded only once. The V gene is TRBV5-1, the J gene TRBJ2-3; TRBD2 matches at 8 bases. CDR3 length: 16 amino acids. The ends lost 0 bases at V and 6 bases at J; junction bases unmatched: 9. Germline V lookup: CDR1 SGHRS, CDR2 YFSETQ. The CDR3 DNA follows: TGCGCCAGCAGCTTGGGTTTAGCGGGGACGTCGGATACGCAGTATTTT. It encodes CASSLGLAGTSDTQYF.

The gene calls are TRBV4-1 and TRBJ2-2; no clear D. Trimming left V 3 bases short and J 6 bases short, with 5 bases between. This CDR3 is built from 12 residues. Germline CDR1 MGHRA, CDR2 YSYEKL. The CDR3, as DNA: TGCGCCAGCAGCCATGGCTCCGGGGAGCTGTTTTTT. Amino acids: CASSHGSGELFF.

The chain is built from TRBV5-4 and TRBJ2-6; perhaps TRBD2 as D (6 bases). The CDR3 runs 19 residues. Germline loops: CDR1 SGHNT, CDR2 YYREEE (reference sequence). V lost 3 bases, J lost 4 bases, and 23 bases lay in between. The CDR3 sequence: CASSSGGVGRPWGANVLTF. The CDR3 DNA sequence: TGTGCCAGCAGCTCTGGCGGGGTGGGCAGACCTTGGGGGGCCAACGTCCTGACTTTC.

V usage is TRBV2 and J usage is TRBJ2-2; 7 bases are a match to TRBD1. The CDR3 totals 17 residues. The V gene's germline CDR1 is SNHLY and CDR2 FYNNEI. Trimming at V came to 9 bases and at J to 0 bases, leaving 13 bases not matched to a gene. The CDR3 reads CASTGLIDRANTGELFF. The CDR3 DNA is TGTGCCAGTACGGGTTTGATTGACAGGGCGAACACCGGGGAGCTGTTTTTT.

V usage is TRBV28 and J usage is TRBJ1-1, with 8 nucleotides matching TRBD1. This CDR3 spans 15 amino acids. Germline CDR1 MDHEN, CDR2 SYDVKM. V shed 10 bases and J 5 bases; nucleotides not matched to a gene: 15. In nucleotides, the CDR3 is TGTGCCACCATCAACGGTAACAGGGGGTGGACTGAAGCTTTCTTT. It is translated as CATINGNRGWTEAFF.

The chain employs TRBV9 and TRBJ2-7, with TRBD2 matching over 9 bases. After removal of 2 bases from V and 2 bases from J, the junction contained 5 bases not matched to a gene. This CDR3 is 15 amino acids long. CDR1 and CDR2 from the germline V gene are SGDLS and YYNGEE. CDR3 region: CASSVLAGRTYEQYF. CDR3 in DNA: TGTGCCAGCAGCGTCCTAGCGGGGCGAACCTACGAGCAGTACTTC.

The chain employs TRBV6-2 or TRBV6-3 and TRBJ2-1; 7 bases match TRBD1. V lost 6 bases, J lost 4 bases, and 6 bases stayed unmatched. The germline V gene has CDR1 MNHEY and CDR2 SVGEGT. The CDR3 is made up of 14 amino acids. CDR3 in DNA: TGTGCCAGCAGCGGGGACAGTATATACAATGAGCAGTTCTTC. The encoded protein is CASSGDSIYNEQFF.

The V and J genes are TRBV5-1 and TRBJ2-7; TRBD2 matches 7 bases. Germline CDR1 and CDR2: SGHRS and YFSETQ. V dropped 3 bases and J dropped 2; count of bases not matched to a gene: 8. The CDR3 loop spans 15 amino acids. The chain's CDR3 is CASSSEAGDAYEQYF. CDR3 sequence (DNA): TGCGCCAGCAGCTCGGAGGCGGGAGACGCCTACGAGCAGTACTTC.

This rearrangement joins TRBV29-1 to TRBJ1-1; 11 bases are shared with TRBD1. This CDR3 is 15 amino acids long. V lost 6 bases to trimming and J lost 1 base; unmatched junction nucleotides: 7. Germline V CDR1 and CDR2: SQVTM, ANQGSEA. CDR3 coding DNA: TGCAGCGTGCGCGGGACAGGGGGTGAGAACACTGAAGCTTTCTTT. Its protein is CSVRGTGGENTEAFF.

The chain combines TRBV5-4 with TRBJ2-5, with TRBD1 matching over 9 bases. V shed 2 bases, J shed 5 bases, and the junction held 4 bases outside the gene matches. The CDR3 consists of 14 residues. Germline-derived CDR1 and CDR2 are SGHNT and YYREEE (reference sequence). As DNA, the CDR3 is TGTGCCAGCAGCTTTGGACAGGGGAGGGAGACCCAGTACTTC. This gives the protein CASSFGQGRETQYF.

The chain uses TRBV5-1 and TRBJ1-2; TRBD1 matches 7 bases. The ends lost 4 bases at V and 2 bases at J; junction bases unmatched: 8. CDR3 length equals 15 residues. In germline, CDR1 is SGHRS, CDR2 YFSETQ. The CDR3 reads CASSITGTENYGYTF. DNA of the CDR3: TGCGCCAGCAGCATAACCGGGACAGAGAACTATGGCTACACCTTC.

The V call is TRBV7-2, the J call TRBJ2-7, with 7 bases fitting TRBD1. CDR1 and CDR2 (germline): SGHTA, FQGNSA. The CDR3 runs 18 residues. V shed 1 base and J 3 bases; nucleotides not matched to a gene: 15. The chain's CDR3 is CASSLGPLIRDRNYEQYF. CDR3 coding DNA: TGTGCCAGCAGCTTAGGCCCGCTGATACGGGACAGAAACTACGAGCAGTACTTC.

V is TRBV12-3 or TRBV12-4 and J is TRBJ2-5; D not resolved. Between the trimmed V and J ends, which lost 3 bases and 4 bases, there was a span of 3 bases. The CDR3 length is 11 residues. This chain's CDR3 is CASSFRETQYF. DNA for the CDR3: TGTGCCAGCAGTTTCCGAGAGACCCAGTACTTC.

For this clone: This sample also contains other DNA sequences that code for the same CDR3. The chain recombines TRBV18 with TRBJ2-5; 7 nucleotides match TRBD1. This CDR3 region has 13 residues. Germline values: CDR1 KGHSH, CDR2 LQKENI. The V and J ends lost 3 bases and 5 bases, in that order; junction bases with no gene match: 3. The CDR3 spells CASSPGTEETQYF. CDR3 in DNA: TGTGCCAGCTCACCCGGGACAGAGGAGACCCAGTACTTC.

The genes are TRBV6-5 and TRBJ1-1; 8 bases are a match to TRBD1. The CDR3 length is 14 residues. Germline assignment: CDR1 MNHEY and CDR2 SVGAGI. After removal of 5 bases from V and 5 bases from J, the junction contained 7 bases not matched to a gene. CDR3 coding DNA: TGTGCCAGCAGTACGGGACAGGAGCGAACTGAAGCTTTCTTT. It encodes CASSTGQERTEAFF.

This clone was counted once. The gene calls are TRBV29-1 and TRBJ2-1; 9 bases are a match to TRBD1. Looked up from germline, CDR1 is SQVTM and CDR2 is ANQGSEA. V shed 7 bases, J shed 8 bases, and the junction held 15 bases outside the gene matches. The CDR3 length is 15 residues. This CDR3 is CSAEGRDRASHEQFF. Written as DNA, the CDR3 is TGCAGCGCCGAGGGACGGGACAGGGCCTCGCATGAGCAGTTCTTC.

The chain is built from TRBV11-3 and TRBJ2-1, with 9 bases that match TRBD1. The germline V gene encodes CDR1 SGHNT and CDR2 YENEEA. The CDR3 is 15 amino acids. V lost 4 bases, J lost 7 bases, and 8 bases stayed unmatched. In nucleotides, the CDR3 is TGTGCCAGCAGCTCAAGACAGGGGGTAAGGAATGAGCAGTTCTTC. Translated: CASSSRQGVRNEQFF.

The rearrangement uses TRBV15 and TRBJ2-1; a possible D gene is TRBD1 (6 bases). CDR3 length equals 17 residues. Germline V gene lookup returns CDR1 LNHNV and CDR2 YYDKDF (reference sequence). V was pared by 0 bases and J by 0 bases, with 12 bases between. In nucleotides, the CDR3 is TGTGCCACCAGCAGAGATAAGGGGGAGAGCTCCTACAATGAGCAGTTCTTC. Translated, it gives CATSRDKGESSYNEQFF.

This chain uses TRBV6-2 or TRBV6-3 with TRBJ2-7; 7 bases line up with TRBD2. Germline V gene lookup returns CDR1 MNHEY and CDR2 SVGEGT. V gave up 5 bases and J gave up 5 bases; unmatched junction bases: 0. CDR3 length: 11 residues. The CDR3 is CASSRGDEQYF. For the CDR3, the DNA is TGTGCCAGCAGTCGGGGGGACGAGCAGTACTTC.